The 15 T cell receptor beta chains below were found in one sample sequenced in a study of spatial heterogeneity in lung cancer. Points from the study as a whole: Higher tumor mutation counts went along with higher counts of expanded intratumoral alpha and beta TCRs.

Time point in this sample: sample taken at primary tumor resection. The antigens of these receptors remain unknown. TCRdb re-called the 5' RACE reads through MiXCR, storing one row per CDR3 protein. Among roughly 2,200 distinct CDR3 sequences listed, 20% to 25% were seen once. Source: lung tumor tissue, taken at surgery. The source of these receptors is a male donor with early-stage non-small cell lung cancer.

The rearrangement uses TRBV7-3 and TRBJ1-2; the D is unclear. Germline CDR1 and CDR2: SGHTA and FQGTGA. The CDR3 is 13 residues long. V shed 2 bases and J shed 2 bases, with 6 bases lying between them. The CDR3 is CASSLGRNYGYTF. The CDR3, as DNA: TGTGCCAGCAGCTTAGGACGGAACTATGGCTACACCTTC.

This clonotype was seen repeatedly, ten times or more. V gene TRBV11-3 combines with J gene TRBJ1-2, with no clear D. V was shortened by 0 bases and J by 0 bases, with 11 bases between the two germline ends. CDR3 length: 16 residues. Germline V CDR1 and CDR2: SGHNT, YENEEA. This CDR3 reads CASSLESQDPNYGYTF. The CDR3, as DNA: TGTGCCAGCAGCTTAGAGTCCCAGGACCCTAACTATGGCTACACCTTC. The full variable domain, rest sourced from reference TRBV11-3 and TRBJ1-2, is EAGVVQSPRYKIIEKKQPVAFWCNPISGHNTLYWYLQNLGQGPELLIRYENEEAVDDSQLPKDRFSAERLKGVDSTLKIQPAELGDSAVYLCASSLESQDPNYGYTFGSGTRLTVV.

This rearrangement joins TRBV20-1 to TRBJ2-7; 7 positions agree with TRBD2. The CDR3 covers 14 residues. V shed 5 bases, J shed 2 bases, and the junction held 9 bases outside the gene matches. The germline gives CDR1 DFQATT, CDR2 SNEGSKA (reference sequence). CDR3 sequence reads: CSAFQSGATYEQYF. In DNA, the CDR3 is TGCAGTGCTTTCCAAAGCGGGGCCACCTACGAGCAGTACTTC.

V usage is TRBV29-1 and J usage is TRBJ1-1; D is unresolved. The CDR3 is made up of 14 amino acids. Trimming took 3 bases from V and 0 from J, leaving 11 bases between them. Germline V gives CDR1 SQVTM, CDR2 ANQGSEA. The CDR3 loop reads CSVDLGTMNTEAFF. DNA for the CDR3: TGCAGCGTTGATTTAGGCACCATGAACACTGAAGCTTTCTTT.

At least ten counts were recorded for this clonotype. The chain recombines TRBV6-5 with TRBJ1-4, with TRBD1 matching over 8 bases. The V gene end was trimmed by 6 bases and the J gene end by 8 bases; junction bases not matched to a gene: 5. The CDR3 is 13 amino acids. The germline gives CDR1 MNHEY, CDR2 SVGAGI. The CDR3 bases are TGTGCCAGCAGGATGACAGGGGACGAAAAACTGTTTTTT. The encoded protein is CASRMTGDEKLFF.

This clonotype is medium-sized within its sample. V and J are TRBV5-6 and TRBJ2-1; D is ambiguous. Trimming took 2 bases from V and 8 from J, leaving 5 bases between them. Germline V gives CDR1 SGHDT, CDR2 YYEEEE. The CDR3 runs 11 residues. As DNA, the CDR3 is TGTGCCAGCAGCTTTAGAGATGAGCAGTTCTTC. This codes for CASSFRDEQFF.

This sequence joins TRBV7-9 and TRBJ2-3; 7 bases line up with TRBD1. Unmatched junction bases numbered 8, after V lost 5 bases and J lost 0 bases. Germline-derived CDR1 and CDR2 are SEHNR and FQNEAQ (reference sequence). This CDR3 has 16 amino acids. DNA for the CDR3: TGTGCCAGCAGCCATTACAGGGGCTCAAGCACAGATACGCAGTATTTT. Its protein is CASSHYRGSSTDTQYF.

This chain uses TRBV20-1 with TRBJ2-3; 7 bases fit TRBD2. The CDR3 has 14 residues. Germline loops: CDR1 DFQATT, CDR2 SNEGSKA (reference sequence). V was pared by 3 bases and J by 1 base, with 4 bases of the junction left unmatched. The CDR3: CSASDAGGTDTQYF. The CDR3 DNA reads TGCAGTGCTAGCGATGCGGGGGGCACAGATACGCAGTATTTT.

By frequency in the sample, this clonotype is large (0.1 to 1%). The rearrangement links TRBV6-1 to TRBJ1-4, with 7 bases matching TRBD1. V trimming: 3 bases; J trimming: 7 bases; junction bases outside the gene matches: 8. The CDR3 consists of 15 residues. Looked up from germline, CDR1 is MNHNS and CDR2 is SASEGT. CDR3 bases: TGTGCCAGCAGTGACAAACAGGGGTGGGGTGAAAAACTGTTTTTT. It codes for CASSDKQGWGEKLFF.

This clonotype was found many times. The chain employs TRBV24-1 and TRBJ2-3, with TRBD2 matching 11 bases. J gave up 1 base and V 1 base, and 6 bases lay outside the gene matches. The germline CDR1 and CDR2 sequences are KGHDR and SFDVKD. The CDR3 consists of 18 residues. The CDR3 bases are TGTGCCACCAGTGATTTTGGTACTAGCGGGGGCCGCACAGATACGCAGTATTTT. This translates into CATSDFGTSGGRTDTQYF.

V gene TRBV6-5 combines with J gene TRBJ1-1; maybe TRBD1 (6 bases). Trimming left V 6 bases short and J 1 base short, with 24 bases between. The CDR3 covers 18 residues. Germline CDR1 MNHEY, CDR2 SVGAGI. The CDR3 DNA reads TGTGCCAGCAGCCGAAATCCGGGACAAGTAGCTCCGAACACTGAAGCTTTCTTT. It is translated as CASSRNPGQVAPNTEAFF.

The chain employs TRBV12-3 or TRBV12-4 and TRBJ2-2, with 9 nucleotides matching TRBD1. The V segment lost 6 bases and the J segment 3 bases; nucleotides outside the gene matches: 2. The CDR3 contains 14 residues. The CDR3 sequence: CASRGQGHTGELFF. CDR3 nucleotides: TGTGCCAGCAGGGGACAGGGCCACACCGGGGAGCTGTTTTTT.

This clonotype has a handful of counts. The CDR3 DNA reads TGTGCCAGTAGCACGACTGTAAGCTCCTACGAGCAGTACTTC. Amino acids: CASSTTVSSYEQYF. The V call is TRBV19, the J call TRBJ2-7, with D unresolved. Germline V CDR1 and CDR2: LNHDA, SQIVND (reference sequence). The CDR3 is made up of 14 amino acids. Trimming left V 6 bases short and J 0 bases short, with 12 bases between.

The CDR3 loop reads CASSLDRGSRMNTEAFF. CDR3 bases: TGTGCCAGCAGCTTAGACAGGGGGTCGAGAATGAACACTGAAGCTTTCTTT. This chain connects TRBV5-6 to TRBJ1-1, with 9 bases matching TRBD1. V shed 2 bases, J shed 0 bases, and the junction held 8 bases outside the gene matches. This CDR3 comprises 17 residues. CDR1 and CDR2 from the germline V gene are SGHDT and YYEEEE. Using reference TRBV5-6 and TRBJ1-1 for the parts outside the CDR3, the full variable domain is DAGVTQSPTHLIKTRGQQVTLRCSPKSGHDTVSWYQQALGQGPQFIFQYYEEEERQRGNFPDRFSGHQFPNYSSELNVNALLLGDSALYLCASSLDRGSRMNTEAFFGQGTRLTVV.

The V call is TRBV27, the J call TRBJ2-1; D not resolved. Trimming left V 0 bases short and J 7 bases short, with 10 bases between. CDR1 and CDR2 from the germline V gene are MNHEY and SMNVEV (reference sequence). This CDR3 contains 14 residues. The CDR3 nucleotides are TGTGCCAGCAGTTTATCTGGTTTCCCTAATGAGCAGTTCTTC. Protein product: CASSLSGFPNEQFF.